The next 2 T cell receptor beta chains were all read from a single sample in a study of T cells expressing NK-cell markers. With the 5' RACE reads reprocessed, TCRdb shows one record per CDR3 protein and no DNA. The sample has under 200,000 distinct CDR3 sequences, and its top ten clones hold approximately 17%. Material: blood T cells: a sorted CD56 or NKG2C T cell subset, CD4+ or CD8+ T cells, or bulk PBMC T cells (not recorded which). These receptors were obtained from a woman between 18 and 75 years old in good health.

The V gene is TRBV20-1, the J gene TRBJ1-2; without DNA, the TCRdb call of TRBD1 cannot be checked. The CDR3 is made up of 13 amino acids. Per the germline V gene, CDR1 is DFQATT and CDR2 is SNEGSKA (reference sequence). The CDR3 region is CSVPVEAHYGYTF.

This chain links TRBV28 with TRBJ2-7; with no DNA, the TCRdb D assignment of TRBD2 cannot be verified. CDR1 and CDR2 (germline): MDHEN, SYDVKM. The CDR3 length is 17 residues. The CDR3 reads CASSLPHRTSGRYEQYF.